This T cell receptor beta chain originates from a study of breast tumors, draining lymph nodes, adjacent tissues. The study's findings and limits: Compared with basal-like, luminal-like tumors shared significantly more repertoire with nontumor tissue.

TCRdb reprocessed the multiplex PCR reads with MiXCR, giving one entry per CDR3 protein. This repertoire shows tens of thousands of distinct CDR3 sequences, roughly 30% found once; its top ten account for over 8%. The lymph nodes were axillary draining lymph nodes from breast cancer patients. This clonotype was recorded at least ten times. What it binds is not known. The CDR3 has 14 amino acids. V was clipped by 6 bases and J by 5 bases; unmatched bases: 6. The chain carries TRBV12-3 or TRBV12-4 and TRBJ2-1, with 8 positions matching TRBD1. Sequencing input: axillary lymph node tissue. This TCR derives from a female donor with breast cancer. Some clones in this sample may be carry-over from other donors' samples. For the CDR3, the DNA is TGTGCCAGCAGCTCTTGGGACAGGAACAATGAGCAGTTCTTC. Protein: CASSSWDRNNEQFF.